Presented here are 20 T cell receptor beta chains from one specimen sequenced in a study of T cells in Graves' hyperthyroidism and ophthalmopathy. Amplified TCR beta CDR3 regions came from RNA transcripts. Primed by the HTBI set, a first-round RT-PCR was run on the TCR CDR3. MiXCR was run by TCRdb on the multiplex PCR reads, yielding one entry per CDR3 protein. The sample holds 350,000 to 400,000 distinct CDR3 sequences, 19% seen once. Sequencing was performed on blood. These receptors all stem from a woman in her late teens or twenties with Graves' hyperthyroidism.

This clonotype was recorded many times. CDR3 bases: TGTGCCAGCAGCCCGAGGAGGGGGGAGCAAGAGACCCAGTACTTC. It yields the protein CASSPRRGEQETQYF. The chain has TRBV12-3 or TRBV12-4 and TRBJ2-5; TRBD1 or TRBD2 may be the D gene (6 bases each). V lost 6 bases, J lost 2 bases, and 16 bases lay in between. The length of the CDR3 is 15 residues.

The chain recombines TRBV6-2 or TRBV6-3 with TRBJ2-5; 7 nucleotides line up with TRBD2. This CDR3 contains 14 residues. CDR1 and CDR2 from the germline V gene are MNHEY and SVGEGT. Unmatched junction bases numbered 1, after V lost 2 bases and J lost 1 base. CDR3 DNA: TGTGCCAGCAGTTACCTAGCGGCCCAAGAGACCCAGTACTTC. Translation: CASSYLAAQETQYF.

The chain uses TRBV20-1 and TRBJ2-7; maybe TRBD2 (5 bases). CDR3 length: 15 amino acids. V shed 6 bases and J shed 2 bases, with 20 bases lying between them. Germline values: CDR1 DFQATT, CDR2 SNEGSKA (reference sequence). The DNA for the CDR3 is TGCAGTGCCAGCGAGACGGGGTTAACCCCCTACGAGCAGTACTTC. Translation gives CSASETGLTPYEQYF.

The chain joins TRBV6-2 or TRBV6-3 to TRBJ2-2; the match to TRBD2 covers 8 bases. The germline gives CDR1 MNHEY, CDR2 SVGEGT. The ends lost 4 bases at V and 3 bases at J; junction bases unmatched: 1. The CDR3 has 14 residues. The CDR3 DNA reads as TGTGCCAGCAGTTTAGCGGGATACACCGGGGAGCTGTTTTTT. As protein: CASSLAGYTGELFF.

Many counts were recorded for this clonotype. The chain has TRBV6-1 and TRBJ2-7, with TRBD1 as a possible D gene (6 bases). Germline CDR1 is MNHNS and CDR2 is SASEGT. CDR3 length equals 14 residues. V was shortened by 7 bases and J by 5 bases, with 18 bases between the two germline ends. CDR3 region: CASKVGRGWNEQYF. In DNA, the CDR3 is TGTGCCAGCAAGGTGGGCAGGGGCTGGAACGAGCAGTACTTC.

This clonotype was recorded at least ten times. The rearrangement joins TRBV6-1 to TRBJ1-2, with 9 bases that match TRBD1. After removal of 0 bases from V and 7 bases from J, the junction contained 6 bases not matched to a gene. CDR1 is MNHNS, CDR2 SASEGT, per germline. CDR3 length: 15 residues. CDR3 DNA: TGTGCCAGCAGTGAAGCGACAGGGGGTACGAGTGGCTACACCTTC. Its protein is CASSEATGGTSGYTF.

The rearrangement links TRBV5-1 to TRBJ1-2; 11 bases fit TRBD1. J lost 6 bases, V lost 5 bases, and 6 bases had no gene match. The germline CDR1 and CDR2 sequences are SGHRS and YFSETQ. The CDR3 spans 14 residues. Here the CDR3 reads CASSRTGGDDGYTF. The CDR3 nucleotides are TGCGCCAGCAGTCGGACAGGGGGCGATGATGGCTACACCTTC.

This clonotype was found many times. The rearrangement joins TRBV6-1 to TRBJ2-5, with TRBD2 matching 9 bases. The CDR3 has 14 amino acids. Trimming removed 3 bases from V and 4 bases from J; junction bases left unmatched: 3. Germline CDR1 and CDR2: MNHNS and SASEGT. The chain's CDR3 is CASSEAAGGETQYF. DNA of the CDR3: TGTGCCAGCAGTGAGGCAGCGGGGGGAGAGACCCAGTACTTC.

This clonotype was found many times. The J gene is TRBJ1-2, the V gene TRBV7-9; no firm D call. The CDR3 has 15 residues. With 4 bases removed from V and 0 bases from J, the gap between germline ends came to 12 bases. The V gene's germline CDR1 is SEHNR and CDR2 FQNEAQ (reference sequence). The chain's CDR3 is CASSSTRTANYGYTF. In DNA, the CDR3 is TGTGCCAGCAGCTCAACCCGTACAGCTAACTATGGCTACACCTTC. Complete variable domain (other parts from reference TRBV7-9 and TRBJ1-2): DTGVSQNPRHKITKRGQNVTFRCDPISEHNRLYWYRQTLGQGPEFLTYFQNEAQLEKSRLLSDRFSAERPKGSFSTLEIQRTEQGDSAMYLCASSSTRTANYGYTFGSGTRLTVV.

This clonotype has a count of ten or more. The V gene is TRBV6-2 or TRBV6-3, the J gene TRBJ1-1, with 8 bases identical to TRBD1. V dropped 6 bases and J dropped 3; count of bases not matched to a gene: 6. Germline assignment: CDR1 MNHEY and CDR2 SVGEGT. The CDR3 extends over 14 amino acids. The CDR3 DNA reads TGTGCCAGCAGCCGGGACAGGCAATACACTGAAGCTTTCTTT. Its protein is CASSRDRQYTEAFF.

This clonotype appeared many times. The rearrangement joins TRBV24-1 to TRBJ2-4; 9 nucleotides match TRBD1. The V gene's germline CDR1 is KGHDR and CDR2 SFDVKD. The CDR3 is 14 residues long. The V segment lost 10 bases and the J segment 3 bases; nucleotides outside the gene matches: 6. The CDR3 DNA reads TGTGCCACAATTACAGGGGGCGGCAAAAACATTCAGTACTTC. It is translated as CATITGGGKNIQYF.

The sample holds many counts of this clonotype. The final CDR3 position lacks the conserved phenylalanine or tryptophan, pointing to a likely read error. It is unclear where the CDR3 begins or ends on the DNA, so no DNA is shown, and the CDR3 is as TCRdb lists it. The chain employs TRBV11-2 and TRBJ2-7; the table's D gene call, TRBD2, was not cross checked with the DNA. Germline CDR1 SGHAT, CDR2 FQNNGV. Both ends counted, the CDR3 spans 13 residues. The CDR3: CASSLGAGTRFFL.

At least ten counts were recorded for this clonotype. This chain uses TRBV5-1 with TRBJ1-1, with D uncertain. This CDR3 is built from 15 residues. From germline, CDR1 is SGHRS and CDR2 YFSETQ. Trimming took 0 bases from V and 4 from J, leaving 13 bases between them. The CDR3 nucleotides are TGCGCCAGCAGCTTGGCTTCCCCCTTGGGCACTGAAGCTTTCTTT. Translation gives CASSLASPLGTEAFF.

This clonotype was counted many times. This rearrangement joins TRBV20-1 to TRBJ2-2; no clear D gene. The germline gives CDR1 DFQATT, CDR2 SNEGSKA (reference sequence). The CDR3 sequence is 16 residues long. Deletions cut 0 bases from V and 5 bases from J, with 16 bases between. The CDR3 loop is CSARDQRALGTGELFF. In DNA, the CDR3 is TGCAGTGCTAGAGATCAAAGGGCTTTGGGAACCGGGGAGCTGTTTTTT.

This clonotype was picked up many times. For the CDR3, the DNA is TGTGCCATCAGGTTGGACAGGGAGTCCTATGGCTACACCTTC. Residues: CAIRLDRESYGYTF. The rearrangement links TRBV10-3 to TRBJ1-2; 8 bases align to TRBD1. The junction had 7 bases not matched to a gene; V was cut back by 6 bases and J by 4 bases. From germline, CDR1 is ENHRY and CDR2 SYGVKD. The CDR3 runs to 14 residues.

This clonotype has a single count. V and J are TRBV6-5 and TRBJ1-2; D perhaps matches TRBD1 (6 bases). V was shortened by 6 bases and J by 2 bases, with 13 bases between the two germline ends. Germline assignment: CDR1 MNHEY and CDR2 SVGAGI. The CDR3 is 14 residues long. The CDR3 loop is CASSYGQRNYGYTF. The CDR3 DNA reads TGTGCCAGCAGCTACGGACAGCGCAACTATGGCTACACCTTC.

V usage is TRBV12-3 or TRBV12-4 and J usage is TRBJ2-5, with D possibly being TRBD1 (5 bases). Deletions cut 6 bases from V and 5 bases from J, with 13 bases between. CDR3 length: 13 amino acids. DNA of the CDR3: TGTGCCAGCAGCGGACGACAGCTGGAGACCCAGTACTTC. This codes for CASSGRQLETQYF.

This clonotype was picked up many times. The chain couples TRBV18 to TRBJ2-2; 9 bases match TRBD1. With V trimmed by 0 bases and J by 4 bases, 3 bases remained unmatched. Germline CDR1 is KGHSH and CDR2 is LQKENI. This CDR3 spans 16 amino acids. The CDR3 here is CASSPPSGQGTGELFF. In DNA form, the CDR3 reads TGTGCCAGCTCACCACCGTCGGGACAGGGCACCGGGGAGCTGTTTTTT.

In regard to this clonotype: Sequence at one end of the junction differs from germline and may be a read error. This sequence joins TRBV12-3 or TRBV12-4 and TRBJ2-2, with 11 bases fitting TRBD1. This CDR3 has 17 amino acids. The CDR3 protein is CASIEGQGASYTGELCF. CDR3 DNA sequence: TGTGCCAGCATTGAAGGACAGGGGGCTTCCTACACCGGGGAGCTGTGTTTT.

V and J are TRBV5-1 and TRBJ1-1; D not resolved. The germline gives CDR1 SGHRS, CDR2 YFSETQ. The CDR3 contains 13 residues. V lost 1 base, J lost 9 bases, and 13 bases lay in between. CDR3 amino acids: CASSLSWSYQAFF. The CDR3 nucleotides read TGCGCCAGCAGCTTGAGTTGGAGTTATCAAGCTTTCTTT.